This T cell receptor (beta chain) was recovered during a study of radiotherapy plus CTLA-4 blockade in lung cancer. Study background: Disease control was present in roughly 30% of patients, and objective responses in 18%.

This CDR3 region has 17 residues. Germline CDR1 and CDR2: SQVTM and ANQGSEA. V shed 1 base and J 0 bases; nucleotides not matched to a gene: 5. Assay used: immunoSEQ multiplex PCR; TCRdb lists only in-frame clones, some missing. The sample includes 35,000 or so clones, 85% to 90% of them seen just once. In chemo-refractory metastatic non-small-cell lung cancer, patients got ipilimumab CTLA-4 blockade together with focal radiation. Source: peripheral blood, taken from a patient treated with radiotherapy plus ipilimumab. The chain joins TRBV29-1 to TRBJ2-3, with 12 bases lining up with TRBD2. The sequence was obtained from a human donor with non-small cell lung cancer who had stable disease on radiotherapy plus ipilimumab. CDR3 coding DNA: TGCAGCGTTGAAGGGACTAGCGGGATGCTCAGCACAGATACGCAGTATTTT. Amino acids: CSVEGTSGMLSTDTQYF.